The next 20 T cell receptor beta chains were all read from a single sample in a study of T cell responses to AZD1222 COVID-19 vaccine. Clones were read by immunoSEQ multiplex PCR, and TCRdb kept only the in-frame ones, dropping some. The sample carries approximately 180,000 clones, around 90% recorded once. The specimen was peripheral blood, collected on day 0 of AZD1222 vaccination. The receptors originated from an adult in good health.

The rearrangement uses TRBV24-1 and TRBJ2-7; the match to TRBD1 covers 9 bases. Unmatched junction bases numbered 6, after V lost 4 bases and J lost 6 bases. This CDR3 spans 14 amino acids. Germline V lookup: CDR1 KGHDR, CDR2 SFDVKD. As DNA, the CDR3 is TGTGCCACCAGTGACTCGGGACAGGGCCGCGAGCAGTACTTC. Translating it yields CATSDSGQGREQYF.

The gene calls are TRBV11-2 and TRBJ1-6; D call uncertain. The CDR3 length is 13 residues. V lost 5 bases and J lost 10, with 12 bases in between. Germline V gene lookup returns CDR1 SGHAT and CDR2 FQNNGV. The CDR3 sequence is CASSLSSGSPLHF. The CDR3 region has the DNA TGTGCCAGCAGCCTCTCCTCCGGCTCACCCCTCCACTTT.

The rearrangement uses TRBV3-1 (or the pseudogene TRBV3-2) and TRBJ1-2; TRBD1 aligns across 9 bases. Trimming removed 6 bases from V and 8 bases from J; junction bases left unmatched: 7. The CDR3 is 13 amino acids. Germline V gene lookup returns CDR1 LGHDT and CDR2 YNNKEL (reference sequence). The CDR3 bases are TGTGCCAGCAGGGATGGGACAGGGTTGGGCTACACCTTC. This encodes CASRDGTGLGYTF.

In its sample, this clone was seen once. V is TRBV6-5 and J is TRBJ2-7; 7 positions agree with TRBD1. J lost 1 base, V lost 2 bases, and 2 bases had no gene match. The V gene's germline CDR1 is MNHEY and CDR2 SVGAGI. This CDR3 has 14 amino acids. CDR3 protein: CASSYGQASYEQYF. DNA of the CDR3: TGTGCCAGCAGTTACGGACAGGCTTCCTACGAGCAGTACTTC.

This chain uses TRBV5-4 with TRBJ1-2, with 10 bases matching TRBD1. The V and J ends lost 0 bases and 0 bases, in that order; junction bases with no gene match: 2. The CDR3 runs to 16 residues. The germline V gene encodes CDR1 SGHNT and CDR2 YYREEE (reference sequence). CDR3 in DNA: TGTGCCAGCAGCTTGGCGGGACAGGGGCCTAACTATGGCTACACCTTC. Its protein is CASSLAGQGPNYGYTF.

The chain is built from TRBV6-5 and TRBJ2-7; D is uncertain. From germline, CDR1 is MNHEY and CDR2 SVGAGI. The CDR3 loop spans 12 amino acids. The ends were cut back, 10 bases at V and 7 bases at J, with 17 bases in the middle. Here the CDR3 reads CAMLRPGREQYF. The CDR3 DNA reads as TGTGCCATGTTACGCCCGGGCCGGGAGCAGTACTTC.

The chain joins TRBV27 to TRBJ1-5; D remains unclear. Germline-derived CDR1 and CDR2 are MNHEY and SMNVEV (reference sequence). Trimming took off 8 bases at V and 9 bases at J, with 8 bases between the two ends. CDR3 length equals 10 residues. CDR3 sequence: CASLEGPQHF. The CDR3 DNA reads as TGTGCCAGCCTTGAGGGGCCCCAGCATTTT.

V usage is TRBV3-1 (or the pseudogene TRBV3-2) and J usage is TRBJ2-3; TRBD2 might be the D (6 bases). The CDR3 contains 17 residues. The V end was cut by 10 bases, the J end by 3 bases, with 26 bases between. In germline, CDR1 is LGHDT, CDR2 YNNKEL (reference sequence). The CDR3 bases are TGTGCCACGCCATTAGCCGGGGCCACGGAGGGGACAGATACGCAGTATTTT. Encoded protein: CATPLAGATEGTDTQYF.

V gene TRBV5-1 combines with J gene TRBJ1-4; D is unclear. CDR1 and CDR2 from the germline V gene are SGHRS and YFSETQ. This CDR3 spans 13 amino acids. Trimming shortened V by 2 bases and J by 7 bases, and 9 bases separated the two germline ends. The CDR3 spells CASSLSGSEKLFF. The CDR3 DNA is TGCGCCAGCAGCTTATCGGGTTCTGAAAAACTGTTTTTT. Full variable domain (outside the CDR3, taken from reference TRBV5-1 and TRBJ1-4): KAGVTQTPRYLIKTRGQQVTLSCSPISGHRSVSWYQQTPGQGLQFLFEYFSETQRNKGNFPGRFSGRQFSNSRSEMNVSTLELGDSALYLCASSLSGSEKLFFGSGTQLSVL.

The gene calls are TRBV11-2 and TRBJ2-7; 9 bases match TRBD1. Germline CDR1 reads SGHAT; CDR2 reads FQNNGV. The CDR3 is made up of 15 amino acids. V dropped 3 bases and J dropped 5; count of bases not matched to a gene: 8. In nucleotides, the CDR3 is TGTGCCAGCAGCTTGGGCCTCCGGGACAGGGACGAGCAGTACTTC. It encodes CASSLGLRDRDEQYF.

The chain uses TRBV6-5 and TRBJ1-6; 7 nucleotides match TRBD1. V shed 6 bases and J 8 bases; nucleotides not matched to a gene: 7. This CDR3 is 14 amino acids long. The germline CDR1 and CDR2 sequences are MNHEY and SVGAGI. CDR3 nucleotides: TGTGCCAGCAGCCGGGACAGCCTTTATTCACCCCTCCACTTT. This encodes CASSRDSLYSPLHF.

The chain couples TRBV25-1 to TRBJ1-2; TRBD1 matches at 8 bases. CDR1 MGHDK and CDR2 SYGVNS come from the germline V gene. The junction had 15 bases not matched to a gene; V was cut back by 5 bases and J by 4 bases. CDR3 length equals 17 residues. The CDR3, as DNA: TGTGCCAGCAGTCCCGATCCCCCTAGACAGGGGAGCTATGGCTACACCTTC. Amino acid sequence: CASSPDPPRQGSYGYTF.

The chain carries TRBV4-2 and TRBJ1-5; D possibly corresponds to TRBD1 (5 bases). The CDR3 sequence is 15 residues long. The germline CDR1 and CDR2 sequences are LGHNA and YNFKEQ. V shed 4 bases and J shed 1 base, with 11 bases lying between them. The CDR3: CASSPWEGSNQPQHF. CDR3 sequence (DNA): TGTGCCAGCAGCCCTTGGGAGGGGAGCAATCAGCCCCAGCATTTT.

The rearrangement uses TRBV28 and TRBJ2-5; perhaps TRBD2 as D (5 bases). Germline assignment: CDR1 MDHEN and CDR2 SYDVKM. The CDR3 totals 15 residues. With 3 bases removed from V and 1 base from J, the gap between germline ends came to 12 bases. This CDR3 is CASSLDSSPQETQYF. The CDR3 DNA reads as TGTGCCAGCAGTTTGGACTCGTCACCCCAAGAGACCCAGTACTTC.

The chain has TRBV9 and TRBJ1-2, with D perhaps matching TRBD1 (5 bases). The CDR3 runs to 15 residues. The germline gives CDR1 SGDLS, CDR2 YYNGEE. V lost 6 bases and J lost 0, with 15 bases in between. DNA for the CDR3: TGTGCCAGCACCGAGGGGAGTTGGGCTAACTATGGCTACACCTTC. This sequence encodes CASTEGSWANYGYTF.

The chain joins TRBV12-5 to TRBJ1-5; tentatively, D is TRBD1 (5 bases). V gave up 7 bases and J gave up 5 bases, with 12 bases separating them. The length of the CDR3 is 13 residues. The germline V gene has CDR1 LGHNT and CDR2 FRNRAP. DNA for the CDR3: TGTGCTAGTGCCCGAGGGGTATATCAGCCCCAGCATTTT. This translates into CASARGVYQPQHF. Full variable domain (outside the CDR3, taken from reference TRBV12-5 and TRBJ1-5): DARVTQTPRHKVTEMGQEVTMRCQPILGHNTVFWYRQTMMQGLELLAYFRNRAPLDDSGMPKDRFSAEMPDATLATLKIQPSEPRDSAVYFCASARGVYQPQHFGDGTRLSIL.

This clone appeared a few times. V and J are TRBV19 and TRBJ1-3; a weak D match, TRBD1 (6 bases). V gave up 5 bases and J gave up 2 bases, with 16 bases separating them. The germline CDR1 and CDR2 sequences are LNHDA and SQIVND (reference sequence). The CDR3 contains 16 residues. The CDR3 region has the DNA TGTGCCAGTAGTGCACCAAGGACAGAGACTGGAAACACCATATATTTT. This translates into CASSAPRTETGNTIYF.

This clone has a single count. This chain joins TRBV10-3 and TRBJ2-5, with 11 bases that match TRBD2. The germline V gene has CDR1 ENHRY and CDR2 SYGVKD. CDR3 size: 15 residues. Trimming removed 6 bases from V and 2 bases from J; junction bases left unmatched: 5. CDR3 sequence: CAIRSSGGIQETQYF. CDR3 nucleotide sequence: TGTGCCATCAGGTCTAGCGGGGGGATACAAGAGACCCAGTACTTC.

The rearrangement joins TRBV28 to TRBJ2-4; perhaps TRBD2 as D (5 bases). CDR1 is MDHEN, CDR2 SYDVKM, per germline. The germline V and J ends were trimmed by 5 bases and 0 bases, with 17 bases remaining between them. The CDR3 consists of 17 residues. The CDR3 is CASSPRRGALAKNIQYF. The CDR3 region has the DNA TGTGCCAGCAGTCCGCGACGGGGAGCACTAGCCAAAAACATTCAGTACTTC.

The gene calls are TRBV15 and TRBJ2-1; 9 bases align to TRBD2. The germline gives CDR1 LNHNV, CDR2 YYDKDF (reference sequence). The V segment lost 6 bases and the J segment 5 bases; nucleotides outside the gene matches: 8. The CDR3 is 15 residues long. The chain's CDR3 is CATSAQRGANNEQFF. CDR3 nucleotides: TGTGCCACCAGTGCCCAGCGGGGGGCGAACAATGAGCAGTTCTTC.